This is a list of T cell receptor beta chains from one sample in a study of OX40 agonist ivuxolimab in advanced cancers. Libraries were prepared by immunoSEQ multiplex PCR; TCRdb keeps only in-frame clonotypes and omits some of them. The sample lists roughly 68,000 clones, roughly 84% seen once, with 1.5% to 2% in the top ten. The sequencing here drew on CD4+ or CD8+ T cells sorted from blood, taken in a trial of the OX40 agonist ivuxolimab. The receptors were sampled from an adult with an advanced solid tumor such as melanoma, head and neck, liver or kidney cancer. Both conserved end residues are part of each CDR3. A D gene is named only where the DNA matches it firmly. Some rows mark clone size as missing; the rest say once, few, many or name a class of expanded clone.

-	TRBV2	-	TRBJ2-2	TGTGCCAGCAGTGAACTAGGGAGGAACACCGGGGAGCTGTTTTTT	CASSELGRNTGELFF
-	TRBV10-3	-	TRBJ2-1	TGTGCCATCAGTGAGTCAAATTGGCAGTTCTTC	CAISESNWQFF
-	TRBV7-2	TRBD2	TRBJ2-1	TGTGCCAGCAGCCTGGGGACTAGCGGGATGGGGGAGCAGTTCTTC	CASSLGTSGMGEQFF
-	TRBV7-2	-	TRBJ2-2	TGTGCCAGCAGCCTGGGAGCGGTCACCGGGGAGCTGTTTTTT	CASSLGAVTGELFF
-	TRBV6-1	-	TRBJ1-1	TGTGCCAGCATTGGAACTTCCGGGGTTAGAGCTTTCTTT	CASIGTSGVRAFF
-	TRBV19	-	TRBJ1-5	TGTGCCAGTAGTATAGATCGGGGTCAGCCCCAGCATTTT	CASSIDRGQPQHF
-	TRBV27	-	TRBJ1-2	TGTGCCAGCAGTTTATCGCCTGTTTATGGCTACACCTTC	CASSLSPVYGYTF
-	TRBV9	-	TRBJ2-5	TGTGCCAGCAGCCGGATTATGCGATCTAGCGCCCAAGAGACCCAGTACTTC	CASSRIMRSSAQETQYF
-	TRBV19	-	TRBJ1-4	TGTGCCAGTACTCTGAGAGGGGGAGAAAAACTGTTTTTT	CASTLRGGEKLFF
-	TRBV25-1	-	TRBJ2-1	TGTGCCAGCAGTGAAAAAGCGCGGAATGAGCAGTTCTTC	CASSEKARNEQFF
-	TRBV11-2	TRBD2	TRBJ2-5	TGTGCCAGCAGCTACCTTAGCGGGGGAGGGACCCAGTACTTC	CASSYLSGGGTQYF
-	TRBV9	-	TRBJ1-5	TGTGCCAGCAGCGTAGGGGGAGGAACCCAGCCCCAGCATTTT	CASSVGGGTQPQHF
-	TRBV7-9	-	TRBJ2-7	TGTGCCAGCAGCTACGGGAGAATATCCTACGAGCAGTACTTC	CASSYGRISYEQYF
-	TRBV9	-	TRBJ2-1	TGTGCCAGCAGCGTAGAAAAGGGGACGGATGTTAATGAGCAGTTCTTC	CASSVEKGTDVNEQFF
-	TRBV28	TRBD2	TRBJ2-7	TGTGCCAGCAGTTCCCTCAGCGGGGGACGGACCTACGAGCAGTACTTC	CASSSLSGGRTYEQYF
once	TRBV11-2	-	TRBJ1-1	TGTGCCAGCAGCTGGGGACTGACGAACACTGAAGCTTTCTTT	CASSWGLTNTEAFF
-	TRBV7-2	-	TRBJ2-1	TGTGCCAGCAGCTTGCCCGCCCAGCGGGCGAACTCCTACAATGAGCAGTTCTTC	CASSLPAQRANSYNEQFF
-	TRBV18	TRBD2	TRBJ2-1	TGTGCCAGCTCACCACCTAGCGGGGGGAATGAGCAGTTCTTC	CASSPPSGGNEQFF
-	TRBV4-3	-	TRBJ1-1	TGCGCCAGCAGCCTAGGGACGGAGAACACTGAAGCTTTCTTT	CASSLGTENTEAFF
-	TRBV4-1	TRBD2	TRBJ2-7	TGCGCCAGCAGCCAAGAGGGAAGGCTAGCGGGTCTCTACGAGCAGTACTTC	CASSQEGRLAGLYEQYF
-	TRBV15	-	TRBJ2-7	TGTGCCACCAGATCAGGGACTGGAAACTACGAGCAGTACTTC	CATRSGTGNYEQYF
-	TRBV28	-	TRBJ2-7	TGTGCCAGCAGTTCCCCCCAGGGGCTTTTTGTCTACGAGCAGTACTTC	CASSSPQGLFVYEQYF
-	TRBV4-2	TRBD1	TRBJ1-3	TGTGCCAGCAGCCATGACAGGGACCCTGGAAACACCATATATTTT	CASSHDRDPGNTIYF
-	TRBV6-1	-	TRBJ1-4	TGTGCCAGCAGGGGATCTAATGAAAAACTGTTTTTT	CASRGSNEKLFF
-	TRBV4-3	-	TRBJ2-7	TGCGCCAGCAGCCAAGCTGGATCAGCAGCCTACGAGCAGTACTTC	CASSQAGSAAYEQYF
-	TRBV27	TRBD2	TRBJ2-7	TGTGCCAGCAGTTTCACGGGGACTACCCCCTACGAGCAGTACTTC	CASSFTGTTPYEQYF
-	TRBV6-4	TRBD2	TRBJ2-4	TGTGCCAGCAGGGGGACTAGCGGGAGGGCCAAAAACATTCAGTACTTC	CASRGTSGRAKNIQYF
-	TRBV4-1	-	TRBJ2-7	TGCGCCAGCAGCCGCCTAGAATTGAGCGAGCAGTACTTC	CASSRLELSEQYF
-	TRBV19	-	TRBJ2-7	TGTGCCAGTAGTATAGCGGCCTTTACCTACGAGCAGTACTTC	CASSIAAFTYEQYF
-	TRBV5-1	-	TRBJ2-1	TGCGCCAGCAGCTTAAGAACAGCGAATCCTAGGGAGCAGTTCTTC	CASSLRTANPREQFF
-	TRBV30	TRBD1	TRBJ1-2	TGTGCCTTGACACAGGGGGCTGTTGGCTACACCTTC	CALTQGAVGYTF
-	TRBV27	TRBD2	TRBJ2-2	TGTGCCAGCACCGCAGTTGGCGGGACTAGCGGCCTCACCGGGGAGCTGTTTTTT	CASTAVGGTSGLTGELFF
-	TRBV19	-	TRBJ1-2	TGTGCCAGTAAAGGGGCTAACTATGGCTACACCTTC	CASKGANYGYTF
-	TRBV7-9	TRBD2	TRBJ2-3	TGTGCCAGCAGCTTACGTCTAGCGGGAGCCCTTCTGGTCCCAGATACGCAGTATTTT	CASSLRLAGALLVPDTQYF
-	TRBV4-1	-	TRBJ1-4	TGCGCCAGCAGCCCCCCAGGCCTAGGGAATGAAAAACTGTTTTTT	CASSPPGLGNEKLFF
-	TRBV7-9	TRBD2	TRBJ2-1	TGTGCCAGCAGCCCCACTAGCGACTCCTACAATGAGCAGTTCTTC	CASSPTSDSYNEQFF
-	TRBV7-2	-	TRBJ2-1	TGTGCCAGCAGCTTAGGTGCAGGGCCAAGGGAGCAGTTCTTC	CASSLGAGPREQFF
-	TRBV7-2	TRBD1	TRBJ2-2	TGTGCCAGCAGCTGGACAGGGGGCGGCACCGGGGAGCTGTTTTTT	CASSWTGGGTGELFF
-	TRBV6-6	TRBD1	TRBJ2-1	TGTGCCAGCAGTTGGCGACAGGGGGATTACAATGAGCAGTTCTTC	CASSWRQGDYNEQFF
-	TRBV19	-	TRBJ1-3	TGTGCCACCCAGTTAGACTCTGGAAACACCATATATTTT	CATQLDSGNTIYF
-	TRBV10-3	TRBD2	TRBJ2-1	TGTGCCATCGGCGGAGTGGGAGGGCGTACTGGGGGTGAGCAGTTCTTC	CAIGGVGGRTGGEQFF
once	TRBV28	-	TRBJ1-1	TGTGCCAGCAGAAGCGGAACATGGACTGAAGCTTTCTTT	CASRSGTWTEAFF
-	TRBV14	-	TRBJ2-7	TGTGCCAGCAGCCCGTGGACAGCCTACGAGCAGTACTTC	CASSPWTAYEQYF